This TCR beta chain comes out of a study of technical replicates of blood from several donors. Deletions cut 1 base from V and 3 bases from J, with 13 bases between. The germline CDR1 and CDR2 sequences are SGHAT and FQNNGV. There are 15 residues in the CDR3. Repertoires were generated with immunoSEQ multiplex PCR, while TCRdb's copy carries only in-frame clones and drops some. The profile shows about 76,000 clones, around 97% of them singletons. This chain links TRBV11-2 with TRBJ2-7; D might be TRBD2 (5 bases). The sample was T cells isolated from PBMCs. This receptor was obtained from a human donor in good health. The CDR3 region is CASSLVLVRGYEQYF. DNA of the CDR3: TGTGCCAGCAGCTTAGTCCTAGTCCGGGGCTACGAGCAGTACTTC.